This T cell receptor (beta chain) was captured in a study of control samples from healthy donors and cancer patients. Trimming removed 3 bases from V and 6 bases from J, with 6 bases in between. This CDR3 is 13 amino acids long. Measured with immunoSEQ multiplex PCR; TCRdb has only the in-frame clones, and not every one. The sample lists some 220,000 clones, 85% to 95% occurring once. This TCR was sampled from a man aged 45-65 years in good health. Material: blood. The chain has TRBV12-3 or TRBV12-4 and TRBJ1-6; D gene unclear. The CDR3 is CASSFLGNSPLHF. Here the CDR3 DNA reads TGTGCCAGCAGTTTTCTCGGTAATTCACCCCTCCACTTT.